This passage covers 21 T cell receptor beta chains from one sample sequenced in a study of cytomegalovirus exposure and HLA in healthy donors. The repertoire was sequenced with immunoSEQ multiplex PCR; TCRdb's copy has only in-frame clones and lacks some. This sample has more than 90,000 clones, with around 85% found just once. Sequenced input: PBMCs. The receptors stem from a man between 18 and 35 years old in good health and CMV-seropositive.

This chain joins TRBV2 and TRBJ2-3; TRBD2 aligns across 10 bases. The CDR3 totals 16 residues. After removal of 8 bases from V and 0 bases from J, the junction contained 8 bases not matched to a gene. Germline CDR1 and CDR2: SNHLY and FYNNEI. CDR3 in DNA: TGTGCCAGCCAGTTGACTAGCGGGTACAGCACAGATACGCAGTATTTT. Encoded protein: CASQLTSGYSTDTQYF.

The gene calls are TRBV4-3 and TRBJ2-7; perhaps TRBD2 as D (5 bases). The CDR3 loop spans 17 amino acids. The V end was cut by 3 bases, the J end by 2 bases, with 20 bases between. The germline V gene has CDR1 LGHNA and CDR2 YSLEER. For the CDR3, the DNA is TGCGCCAGCAGCCATTTGTATGGACTGCAAGGAACCTACGAGCAGTACTTC. Translation: CASSHLYGLQGTYEQYF.

The DNA of the CDR3 is TGTGCCAGTAGTTCCGGACAGAGACGAAATGAGCAGTTCTTC. Its protein is CASSSGQRRNEQFF. The chain carries TRBV19 and TRBJ2-1; maybe TRBD1 (6 bases). The ends were cut back, 5 bases at V and 7 bases at J, with 15 bases in the middle. The CDR3 is made up of 14 amino acids. Germline CDR1 reads LNHDA; CDR2 reads SQIVND (reference sequence).

The chain carries TRBV6-1 and TRBJ2-7; 9 bases align to TRBD1. Unmatched junction bases numbered 4, after V lost 3 bases and J lost 4 bases. Germline CDR1 is MNHNS and CDR2 is SASEGT. The CDR3 runs 14 residues. CDR3 nucleotides: TGTGCCAGCAGTGAGGGACAGGGCTTTTACGAGCAGTACTTC. It encodes CASSEGQGFYEQYF.

This clone appeared a single time. The genes are TRBV7-2 and TRBJ1-5; 9 nucleotides agree with TRBD1. Germline assignment: CDR1 SGHTA and CDR2 FQGNSA. The CDR3 spans 14 residues. Trimming removed 3 bases from V and 9 bases from J; junction bases left unmatched: 6. CDR3 amino acids: CASSLTGGPRPQHF. As DNA, the CDR3 is TGTGCCAGCAGCTTGACAGGGGGGCCGCGGCCCCAGCATTTT.

The V call is TRBV6-5, the J call TRBJ1-5; unclear D gene. The length of the CDR3 is 14 residues. Germline lookup yields CDR1 MNHEY and CDR2 SVGAGI. With 0 bases removed from V and 1 base from J, the gap between germline ends came to 4 bases. CDR3 sequence reads: CASSYSRSNQPQHF. The CDR3 nucleotides read TGTGCCAGCAGTTACTCGCGCAGCAATCAGCCCCAGCATTTT.

The rearrangement joins TRBV6-4 to TRBJ2-6; D unresolved. The CDR3 runs 15 residues. From germline, CDR1 is MRHNA and CDR2 SNTAGT. V lost 6 bases and J lost 1, with 10 bases in between. CDR3 DNA sequence: TGTGCCAGCAGCCCCCGAGGATCTGGGGCCAACGTCCTGACTTTC. Translating gives CASSPRGSGANVLTF.

V is TRBV10-2 and J is TRBJ2-1; D might be TRBD2 (6 bases). Germline V gene data show CDR1 as WSHSY and CDR2 as SAAADI. Trimming shortened V by 6 bases and J by 7 bases, and 16 bases separated the two germline ends. This CDR3 has 14 amino acids. The CDR3 spells CASRFLRGGNEQFF. Written as DNA, the CDR3 is TGCGCCAGCAGATTCCTCCGGGGAGGAAATGAGCAGTTCTTC.

Only one count was recorded for this clone. The chain is built from TRBV5-1 and TRBJ2-1, with TRBD2 matching over 12 bases. The germline CDR1 and CDR2 sequences are SGHRS and YFSETQ. V gave up 0 bases and J gave up 6 bases; unmatched junction bases: 4. There are 16 residues in the CDR3. The DNA of the CDR3 is TGCGCCAGCAGCTTGGGCTTGACTAGCGGGGGCAATGAGCAGTTCTTC. It encodes CASSLGLTSGGNEQFF.

The V and J genes are TRBV23-1 and TRBJ2-7; 10 positions agree with TRBD1. TRBV23-1 is an ORF, with its function uncertain. The J segment lost 0 bases and the V segment lost 5 bases, leaving 16 bases of the junction unmatched. The CDR3 covers 19 residues. CDR3 sequence: CASSAKLRLGTGASYEQYF. The CDR3 DNA reads as TGCGCCAGCAGTGCAAAACTCCGATTGGGGACAGGGGCCTCCTACGAGCAGTACTTC.

The V call is TRBV7-9, the J call TRBJ2-1; a weak D match, TRBD2 (5 bases). CDR1 SEHNR and CDR2 FQNEAQ come from the germline V gene (reference sequence). The CDR3 contains 14 residues. V was pared by 5 bases and J by 9 bases, with 17 bases between. The CDR3 sequence is CASSSPYTGSEQFF. CDR3 DNA sequence: TGTGCCAGCAGCAGCCCCTATACGGGGAGTGAGCAGTTCTTC.

The V and J genes are TRBV10-2 and TRBJ2-3; the D gene is possibly TRBD1 (5 bases). CDR1 and CDR2 (germline): WSHSY, SAAADI. The V end lost 5 bases, the J end lost 9 bases, and 6 bases lay between the germline ends. The CDR3 has 10 residues. This CDR3 is CASSKGTQYF. The CDR3 coding sequence is TGCGCCAGCAGTAAGGGGACGCAGTATTTT.

This clone was counted between two and nine times. The chain recombines TRBV6-1 with TRBJ1-2; D is unresolved. This CDR3 comprises 12 residues. Germline assignment: CDR1 MNHNS and CDR2 SASEGT. The V gene lost 2 bases and the J gene lost 6 bases, with 7 bases spanning the gap. The DNA of the CDR3 is TGTGCCAGCAGTGAACCGGGGAATGGCTACACCTTC. Its translation is CASSEPGNGYTF.

This clone occurred once. The rearrangement links TRBV18 to TRBJ1-2, with D possibly being TRBD1 (5 bases). With 6 bases removed from V and 5 bases from J, the gap between germline ends came to 19 bases. This CDR3 has 15 residues. CDR1 is KGHSH, CDR2 LQKENI, per germline. The CDR3 DNA reads as TGTGCCAGCTCCCGATCGCCCTCGACAGATTATGGCTACACCTTC. This gives the protein CASSRSPSTDYGYTF.

The V gene is TRBV5-6, the J gene TRBJ2-1, with 8 bases matching TRBD1. The V gene's germline CDR1 is SGHDT and CDR2 YYEEEE. This CDR3 spans 15 amino acids. V lost 2 bases to trimming and J lost 0 bases; unmatched junction nucleotides: 1. The CDR3 protein is CASSFDRGSYNEQFF. CDR3 in DNA: TGTGCCAGCAGCTTCGACAGGGGCTCCTACAATGAGCAGTTCTTC.

V and J are TRBV6-5 and TRBJ1-4; D unresolved. Trimming left V 2 bases short and J 4 bases short, with 14 bases between. The germline V gene has CDR1 MNHEY and CDR2 SVGAGI. The CDR3 consists of 16 residues. CDR3 in amino acids: CASSYALSGLNEKLFF. Here the CDR3 DNA reads TGTGCCAGCAGTTACGCCTTATCTGGACTTAATGAAAAACTGTTTTTT.

Written as DNA, the CDR3 is TGTGCCAGCACCCGGGGACAGCTCGGGGCCTACGAGCAGTACTTC. Its protein is CASTRGQLGAYEQYF. The V gene is TRBV11-2, the J gene TRBJ2-7; 7 nucleotides align to TRBD1. The CDR3 runs 15 residues. V lost 7 bases and J lost 2; bases outside the gene matches: 11. Looked up from germline, CDR1 is SGHAT and CDR2 is FQNNGV.

This chain links TRBV7-2 with TRBJ2-5; 7 bases agree with TRBD2. The CDR3 has 14 amino acids. Germline CDR1 is SGHTA and CDR2 is FQGNSA. Losses at the gene ends were 2 bases for V and 4 bases for J; bases not matched to a gene: 4. The CDR3 sequence: CASSLRGGGETQYF. CDR3 DNA: TGTGCCAGCAGCTTACGAGGCGGGGGAGAGACCCAGTACTTC. The full variable domain, its missing parts supplied by reference TRBV7-2 and TRBJ2-5, is GAGVSQSPSNKVTEKGKDVELRCDPISGHTALYWYRQSLGQGLEFLIYFQGNSAPDKSGLPSDRFSAERTGGSVSTLTIQRTQQEDSAVYLCASSLRGGGETQYFGPGTRLLVL.

The gene calls are TRBV20-1 and TRBJ1-1, with D unclear. The CDR3 is 11 residues long. The V end lost 4 bases, the J end lost 6 bases, and 9 bases lay between the germline ends. From germline, CDR1 is DFQATT and CDR2 SNEGSKA (reference sequence). The CDR3 region is CSATLRAEAFF. CDR3 nucleotide sequence: TGCAGTGCTACCCTGCGGGCTGAAGCTTTCTTT.

This sequence joins TRBV27 and TRBJ2-5; 7 bases match TRBD2. This CDR3 is 15 amino acids long. The V and J ends lost 5 bases and 5 bases, in that order; junction bases with no gene match: 11. Per germline, CDR1 MNHEY and CDR2 SMNVEV (reference sequence). DNA of the CDR3: TGTGCCAGCAGTATCCAGGGAGGGGTCAGGGAGACCCAGTACTTC. Amino acid sequence: CASSIQGGVRETQYF.

V gene TRBV27 combines with J gene TRBJ2-2; 9 bases align to TRBD1. The germline gives CDR1 MNHEY, CDR2 SMNVEV (reference sequence). There are 16 residues in the CDR3. V shed 2 bases, J shed 0 bases, and the junction held 1 base outside the gene matches. The CDR3 loop reads CASSLGTGTNTGELFF. The CDR3 DNA sequence: TGTGCCAGCAGTTTAGGGACAGGGACGAACACCGGGGAGCTGTTTTTT.